This T cell receptor (beta chain) was documented in a study of shared clonotypes between healthy human individuals. Clones were sequenced by immunoSEQ multiplex PCR, and TCRdb holds only the in-frame ones, with some missing. Of roughly 1,600,000 clones listed, less than 99% are singletons. The CDR3 is 15 residues long. With V trimmed by 4 bases and J by 2 bases, 9 bases remained unmatched. Germline loops: CDR1 SQVTM, CDR2 ANQGSEA. This clonotype was sampled from a man aged 30 to 45 in good health. The specimen sequenced was naive CD4+ T cells sorted from blood. The subset: CD45RA+ positively selected. The chain carries TRBV29-1 and TRBJ2-3; 7 bases match TRBD2. The CDR3 loop reads CSVVGLADFTDTQYF. The DNA of the CDR3 is TGCAGCGTTGTAGGGCTAGCGGACTTCACAGATACGCAGTATTTT.